This T cell receptor (beta chain) was obtained from a study of blood T cell repertoires in COVID-19. The data were produced by immunoSEQ multiplex PCR, yet TCRdb's version contains in-frame clones alone and is incomplete. The table shows about 210,000 clones, with 60% to 85% occurring only once. This CDR3 comprises 15 residues. CDR1 KGHDR and CDR2 SFDVKD come from the germline V gene. Trimming shortened V by 4 bases and J by 7 bases, and 16 bases separated the two germline ends. The rearrangement joins TRBV24-1 to TRBJ1-5; a weak D match, TRBD1 (6 bases). This TCR derives from a woman in her 70s with acute or convalescent COVID-19. Sequencing used peripheral blood. The CDR3 sequence: CATSDSNLRGQPQHF. CDR3 bases: TGTGCCACCAGTGACTCCAATCTGAGGGGGCAGCCCCAGCATTTT.